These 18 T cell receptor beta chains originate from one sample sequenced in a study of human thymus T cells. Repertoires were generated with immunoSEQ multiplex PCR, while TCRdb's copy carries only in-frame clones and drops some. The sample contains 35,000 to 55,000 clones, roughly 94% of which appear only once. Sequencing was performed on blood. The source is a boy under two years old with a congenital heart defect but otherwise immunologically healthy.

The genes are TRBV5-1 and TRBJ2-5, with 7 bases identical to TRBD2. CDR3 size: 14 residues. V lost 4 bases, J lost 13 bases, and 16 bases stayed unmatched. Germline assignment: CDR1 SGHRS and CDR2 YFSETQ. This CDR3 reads CASSPSGAGDRLYF. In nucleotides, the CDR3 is TGCGCCAGCAGCCCCTCTGGGGCGGGGGATCGTTTGTACTTC.

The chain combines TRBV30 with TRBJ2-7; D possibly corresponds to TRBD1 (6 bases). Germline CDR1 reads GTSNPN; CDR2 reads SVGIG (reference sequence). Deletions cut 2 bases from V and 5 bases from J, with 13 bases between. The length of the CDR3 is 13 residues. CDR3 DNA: TGTGCCTGGAGTTTCGACAGGTGGAACGAGCAGTACTTC. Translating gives CAWSFDRWNEQYF.

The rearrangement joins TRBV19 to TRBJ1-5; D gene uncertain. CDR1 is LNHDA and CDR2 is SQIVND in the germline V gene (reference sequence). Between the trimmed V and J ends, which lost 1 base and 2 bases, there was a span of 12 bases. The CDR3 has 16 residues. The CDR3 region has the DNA TGTGCCAGTAGTATAGTTACGGGAGGTGGCAATCAGCCCCAGCATTTT. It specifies CASSIVTGGGNQPQHF.

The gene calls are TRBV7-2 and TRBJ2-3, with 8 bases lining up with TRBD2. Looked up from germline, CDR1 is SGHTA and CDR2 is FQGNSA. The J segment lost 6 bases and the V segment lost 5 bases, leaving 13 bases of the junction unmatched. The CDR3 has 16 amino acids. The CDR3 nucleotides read TGTGCCAGCAGCGCCTTTTGGCGGGGGGAGGCGGATACGCAGTATTTT. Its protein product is CASSAFWRGEADTQYF.

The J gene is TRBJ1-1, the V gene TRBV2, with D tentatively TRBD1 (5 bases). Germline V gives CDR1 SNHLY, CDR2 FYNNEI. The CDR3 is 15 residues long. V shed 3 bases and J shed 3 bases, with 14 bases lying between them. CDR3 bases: TGTGCCAGCAGTGACGGGCCCAAAGGGGACACTGAAGCTTTCTTT. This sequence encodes CASSDGPKGDTEAFF.

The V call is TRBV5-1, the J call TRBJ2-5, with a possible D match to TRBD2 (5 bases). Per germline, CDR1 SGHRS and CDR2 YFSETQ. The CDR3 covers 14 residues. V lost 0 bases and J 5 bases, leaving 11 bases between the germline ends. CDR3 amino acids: CASSLDTGEETQYF. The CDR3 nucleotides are TGCGCCAGCAGCTTGGATACCGGGGAGGAGACCCAGTACTTC.

DNA of the CDR3: TGTGCCAGTAGTATAGACCCCGGACTAGCGGCCTACGAGCAGTACTTC. Its translation is CASSIDPGLAAYEQYF. The chain couples TRBV19 to TRBJ2-7; 10 bases line up with TRBD2. J was trimmed by 2 bases and V by 0 bases; bases with no gene match: 4. Germline V gives CDR1 LNHDA, CDR2 SQIVND (reference sequence). The CDR3 loop spans 16 amino acids.

This CDR3 reads CASSLGGGADTQYF. The CDR3 nucleotides are TGTGCCAGCAGCTTGGGCGGGGGGGCAGATACGCAGTATTTT. V usage is TRBV5-6 and J usage is TRBJ2-3, with 9 nucleotides matching TRBD2. This CDR3 has 14 amino acids. V shed 0 bases, J shed 4 bases, and the junction held 0 bases outside the gene matches. CDR1 and CDR2 (germline): SGHDT, YYEEEE.

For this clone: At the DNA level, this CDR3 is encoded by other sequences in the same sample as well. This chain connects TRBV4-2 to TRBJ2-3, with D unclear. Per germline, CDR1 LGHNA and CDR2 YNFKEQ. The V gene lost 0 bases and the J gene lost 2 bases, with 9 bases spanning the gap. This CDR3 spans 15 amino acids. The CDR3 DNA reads TGTGCCAGCAGCCAAGATCCCGGACCCACAGATACGCAGTATTTT. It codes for CASSQDPGPTDTQYF.

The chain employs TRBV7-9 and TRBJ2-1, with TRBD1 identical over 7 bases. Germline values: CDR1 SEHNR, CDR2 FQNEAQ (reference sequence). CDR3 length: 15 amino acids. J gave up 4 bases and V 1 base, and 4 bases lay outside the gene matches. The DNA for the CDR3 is TGTGCCAGCAGCTTAGACAGGGGCCTTTACAATGAGCAGTTCTTC. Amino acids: CASSLDRGLYNEQFF.

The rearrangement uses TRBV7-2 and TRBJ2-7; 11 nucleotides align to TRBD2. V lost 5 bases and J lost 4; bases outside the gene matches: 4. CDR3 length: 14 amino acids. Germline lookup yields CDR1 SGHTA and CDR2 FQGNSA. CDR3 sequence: CASSVSGGGYEQYF. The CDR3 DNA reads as TGTGCCAGCAGCGTTAGCGGGGGGGGGTACGAGCAGTACTTC.

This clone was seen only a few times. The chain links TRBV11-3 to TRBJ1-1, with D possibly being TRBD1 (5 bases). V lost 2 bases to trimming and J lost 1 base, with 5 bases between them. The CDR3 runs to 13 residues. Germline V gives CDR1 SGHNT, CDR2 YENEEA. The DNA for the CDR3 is TGTGCCAGCAGCTTACAGGGGAACACTGAAGCTTTCTTT. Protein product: CASSLQGNTEAFF.

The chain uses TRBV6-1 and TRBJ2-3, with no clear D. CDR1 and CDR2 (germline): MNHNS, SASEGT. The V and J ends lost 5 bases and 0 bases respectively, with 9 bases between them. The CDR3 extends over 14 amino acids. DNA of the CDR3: TGTGCCAGCAGTATGGGTCCCAGCACAGATACGCAGTATTTT. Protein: CASSMGPSTDTQYF.

The CDR3 sequence: CASSPALVRTDTQYF. The CDR3 bases are TGTGCCAGCAGCCCCGCTCTCGTTCGCACAGATACGCAGTATTTT. The chain is built from TRBV11-2 and TRBJ2-3; D is ambiguous. Germline V lookup: CDR1 SGHAT, CDR2 FQNNGV. CDR3 size: 15 residues. The V end was cut by 5 bases, the J end by 1 base, with 13 bases between.

As DNA, the CDR3 is TGTGCCAGCAGCTTCCGGGACAGACTTACATCCGGGGCCAACGTCCTGACTTTC. Its protein is CASSFRDRLTSGANVLTF. V gene TRBV7-2 combines with J gene TRBJ2-6; TRBD1 aligns across 7 bases. With V trimmed by 3 bases and J by 4 bases, 12 bases remained unmatched. CDR3 length equals 18 residues. Germline-derived CDR1 and CDR2 are SGHTA and FQGNSA.

The CDR3 protein is CSAGRPDKQETQYF. CDR3 DNA: TGCAGCGCCGGAAGACCTGACAAACAAGAGACCCAGTACTTC. The gene calls are TRBV29-1 and TRBJ2-5, with D unclear. The CDR3 is made up of 14 amino acids. V shed 7 bases and J shed 2 bases, with 17 bases lying between them. CDR1 SQVTM and CDR2 ANQGSEA come from the germline V gene. The full variable domain, in which reference TRBV29-1 and TRBJ2-5 provide the parts outside the CDR3, is SAVISQKPSRDICQRGTSLTIQCQVDSQVTMMFWYRQQPGQSLTLIATANQGSEATYESGFVIDKFPISRPNLTFSTLTVSNMSPEDSSIYLCSAGRPDKQETQYFGPGTRLLVL.

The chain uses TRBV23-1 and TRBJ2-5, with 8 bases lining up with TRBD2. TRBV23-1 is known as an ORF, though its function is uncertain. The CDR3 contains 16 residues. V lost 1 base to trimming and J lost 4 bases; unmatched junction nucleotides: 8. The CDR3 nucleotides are TGCGCCAGCAGTCAATGGGACGGGGGGGTAGCAGAGACCCAGTACTTC. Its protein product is CASSQWDGGVAETQYF.

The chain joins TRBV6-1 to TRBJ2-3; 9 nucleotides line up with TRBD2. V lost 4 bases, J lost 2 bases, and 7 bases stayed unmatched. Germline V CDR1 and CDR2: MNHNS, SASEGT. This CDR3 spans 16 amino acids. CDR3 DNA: TGTGCCAGCAGTGCTAGACTAGCGGTCTCCACAGATACGCAGTATTTT. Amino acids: CASSARLAVSTDTQYF.